This passage covers 15 T cell receptor beta chains from one sample sequenced in a study of monozygotic twins with inflammatory bowel disease (dated by TCRdb to between 2018 and 2021). Libraries were made using 5' RACE. The instrument was an Illumina HiSeq 2500. The reads, reprocessed by TCRdb, yield one row per CDR3 protein sequence and no DNA. This sample's clone table shows under 350,000 distinct CDR3 sequences. Of the sample, more than 4.5% is held by the ten largest clones. The specimen was blood. These receptors came from a human donor with ulcerative colitis or Crohn's disease, or a healthy co-twin of an affected twin (not recorded which).

The chain employs TRBV5-1 and TRBJ2-7; lacking DNA, the TRBD1 call made by TCRdb goes unchecked. CDR1 and CDR2 (germline): SGHRS, YFSETQ. This CDR3 is built from 14 residues. The CDR3 loop reads CASHTGTMAYEQYF.

V and J are TRBV7-2 and TRBJ2-5; the TCRdb D gene call, TRBD2, has no DNA to confirm it. Germline V gene data show CDR1 as SGHTA and CDR2 as FQGNSA. The CDR3 loop spans 14 amino acids. The chain's CDR3 is CASSLYGSGETQYF.

The rearrangement links TRBV10-1 to TRBJ2-3; TCRdb lists TRBD2, though no DNA is available to test this call. The CDR3 contains 14 residues. Germline V gene sequence: CDR1 WNHNN, CDR2 SYGVQD (reference sequence). The CDR3 sequence: CASSQGLGKDTQYF.

The chain has TRBV15 and TRBJ2-2. Germline V lookup: CDR1 LNHNV, CDR2 YYDKDF (reference sequence). This CDR3 has 15 amino acids. The CDR3 reads CATSRGLQSTGELFF.

J is TRBJ2-7 and V is TRBV7-8; no DNA is available, so the TRBD2 call from TCRdb remains unchecked. Germline lookup yields CDR1 SGHVS and CDR2 FQNEAQ. The CDR3 is 15 residues long. CDR3 in amino acids: CASSLAGGNYYEQYF.

The gene calls are TRBV25-1 and TRBJ2-7; TCRdb gives TRBD2 as the D gene, but with no DNA this cannot be confirmed. Germline V lookup: CDR1 MGHDK, CDR2 SYGVNS. The CDR3 runs to 15 residues. The CDR3 loop reads CASSEIASGRLEQYF.

The rearrangement uses TRBV24-1 and TRBJ2-3; the D call of TRBD2 rests on TCRdb alone, since no DNA is present to check it. Germline-derived CDR1 and CDR2 are KGHDR and SFDVKD. This CDR3 is 17 amino acids long. CDR3 region: CATSAQRGTSDADTQYF.

V gene TRBV12-5 combines with J gene TRBJ1-2; the TRBD1 assignment by TCRdb is unverifiable without DNA. Germline CDR1 reads LGHNT; CDR2 reads FRNRAP. CDR3 length: 16 amino acids. This chain's CDR3 is CASGSSTDPPNYGYTF.

V usage is TRBV5-6 and J usage is TRBJ1-3. Looked up from germline, CDR1 is SGHDT and CDR2 is YYEEEE. The CDR3 loop spans 13 amino acids. This chain's CDR3 is CASSAQRGNTIYF.

The V call is TRBV14, the J call TRBJ2-5; the D gene TCRdb calls, TRBD2, cannot be checked with no DNA. The CDR3 sequence is 15 residues long. From germline, CDR1 is SGHDN and CDR2 FVKESK. The CDR3 loop is CASSLGGWQEETQYF.

V usage is TRBV5-1 and J usage is TRBJ2-4. Looked up from germline, CDR1 is SGHRS and CDR2 is YFSETQ. The CDR3 consists of 13 residues. CDR3 residues: CASSSHEREGQYF. Combining the CDR3 with reference TRBV5-1 and TRBJ2-4 gives the whole variable domain KAGVTQTPRYLIKTRGQQVTLSCSPISGHRSVSWYQQTPGQGLQFLFEYFSETQRNKGNFPGRFSGRQFSNSRSEMNVSTLELGDSALYLCASSSHEREGQYFGAGTRLSVL.

The gene calls are TRBV29-1 and TRBJ2-3; the D call of TRBD1 rests on TCRdb alone, since no DNA is present to check it. The CDR3 totals 12 residues. Germline V gives CDR1 SQVTM, CDR2 ANQGSEA. The CDR3 sequence: CSVTGGTDTQYF.

V and J are TRBV7-2 and TRBJ2-5; TCRdb outputs TRBD2, but without DNA this stays unchecked. The CDR3 consists of 15 residues. The germline gives CDR1 SGHTA, CDR2 FQGNSA. CDR3 loop: CASSLVGLEQETQYF.

The CDR3 loop is CASSSRTGQYF. The J gene is TRBJ2-7, the V gene TRBV19; TCRdb calls TRBD1, which cannot be checked without DNA. CDR3 length: 11 amino acids. CDR1 is LNHDA and CDR2 is SQIVND in the germline V gene (reference sequence). The variable domain in full, with the rest retrieved from reference TRBV19 and TRBJ2-7, is DGGITQSPKYLFRKEGQNVTLSCEQNLNHDAMYWYRQDPGQGLRLIYYSQIVNDFQKGDIAEGYSVSREKKESFPLTVTSAQKNPTAFYLCASSSRTGQYFGPGTRLTVT.

The chain combines TRBV5-1 with TRBJ2-1; TCRdb indicates TRBD2, and absent DNA this call remains unverified. The CDR3 has 19 residues. CDR1 is SGHRS, CDR2 YFSETQ, per germline. CDR3 sequence reads: CACSSNGLAGGTLYNEQFF.